This is a list of T cell receptor beta chains from one sample in a study of blood T cell repertoires in COVID-19. Profiling relied on immunoSEQ multiplex PCR, and the TCRdb table lists in-frame clones only, not all of them. Found here are 150,000 to 200,000 clones, 80% of them singletons; the top ten hold 6.5%. The sequencing sample was made of peripheral blood. Receptors were obtained from a man between 65 and 85 years old with active or convalescent COVID-19. Each CDR3 is given without its conserved first and last residue. D genes are given only for firm matches.

v_call,d_call,j_call,cdr3_aa
TRBV10-3,TRBD2,TRBJ2-1,AISMLAGGLSYNEQF
TRBV5-6,-,TRBJ1-2,ASSLRQGINGYT
TRBV9,-,TRBJ1-4,ASSPRGQPVNEKLF
TRBV5-4,-,TRBJ2-7,ASSLGLDYSYEQY
TRBV6-5,TRBD1,TRBJ1-1,ASSTQGAPEAF
TRBV11-2,TRBD2,TRBJ2-3,ASSLPSGGTDTQY
TRBV19,-,TRBJ1-2,ASSIDTGTPNYGYT
TRBV19,TRBD1,TRBJ1-2,ASSTTGTGGNGYT
TRBV10-3,TRBD1,TRBJ2-7,AISGLSGGNEQY
TRBV20-1,-,TRBJ1-5,SASLRGTGNQPQH
TRBV18,TRBD1,TRBJ1-2,ASSRDRDRGPRAYGYT
TRBV7-2,-,TRBJ2-5,ASRAEETQY
TRBV25-1,-,TRBJ1-1,ASIKQENTEAF
TRBV30,TRBD1,TRBJ1-2,AWSATGTNYGYT
TRBV19,TRBD1,TRBJ1-2,ASSIRTGRVNYGYT
TRBV6-2/TRBV6-3,-,TRBJ2-1,ASSNLASGNEQF
TRBV7-9,-,TRBJ1-1,ASSRGLGDTEAF
TRBV30,-,TRBJ1-2,AWSVKGIGYGYT
TRBV6-5,-,TRBJ1-2,ASSSDQGGNYGYT
TRBV6-2/TRBV6-3,-,TRBJ1-6,ASSSSRQTGTENSPLH
TRBV30,TRBD2,TRBJ2-7,AWSPGGTSGVEQY
TRBV7-5,-,TRBJ2-7,ARSLVSVGWGRAPYEQY
TRBV21-1,-,TRBJ2-5,ASRTSGTETQY
TRBV18,TRBD1,TRBJ1-1,ASSRDRDGLTEAF
TRBV7-9,-,TRBJ1-1,ASSPASRGITEAF
TRBV27,-,TRBJ2-5,ASSSRLGKETQY
TRBV6-5,-,TRBJ1-1,ASSYPGENTEAF
TRBV12-3/TRBV12-4,-,TRBJ2-7,ASQKEGSEQY
TRBV7-2,TRBD1,TRBJ2-5,ASSPGGQPRATQY
TRBV30,TRBD1,TRBJ2-3,AWRPGTGVSLTQY
TRBV5-1,-,TRBJ2-3,ASSLADRATGDTQY
TRBV28,-,TRBJ1-5,ATGTGSKPQH
TRBV5-4,TRBD2,TRBJ2-3,ASSMRTSGGTDTQY
TRBV15,-,TRBJ1-4,ATSRTGRTATNEKLF
TRBV2,-,TRBJ2-3,ASSELDNTDTQY
TRBV2,-,TRBJ1-1,ASSATQTEAF
TRBV30,TRBD2,TRBJ2-3,AWSVIRLAGVMASTDTQY
TRBV5-5,TRBD1,TRBJ2-7,ASSRTTGGIFEQY
TRBV19,TRBD1,TRBJ2-7,ASSIKGQGVEQY
TRBV6-5,-,TRBJ1-5,ASTLYSNQPQH
TRBV29-1,TRBD1,TRBJ2-2,SVGGQGRSGELF
TRBV14,-,TRBJ1-2,ASSQLSSPYGYT
TRBV27,TRBD2,TRBJ2-7,ASSPTSASSYEQY
TRBV19,-,TRBJ1-3,ASSIWEPGNTIY
TRBV28,-,TRBJ1-2,AGRGNYGYT
TRBV6-2/TRBV6-3,-,TRBJ1-6,ASSYPPTGGNSPLH